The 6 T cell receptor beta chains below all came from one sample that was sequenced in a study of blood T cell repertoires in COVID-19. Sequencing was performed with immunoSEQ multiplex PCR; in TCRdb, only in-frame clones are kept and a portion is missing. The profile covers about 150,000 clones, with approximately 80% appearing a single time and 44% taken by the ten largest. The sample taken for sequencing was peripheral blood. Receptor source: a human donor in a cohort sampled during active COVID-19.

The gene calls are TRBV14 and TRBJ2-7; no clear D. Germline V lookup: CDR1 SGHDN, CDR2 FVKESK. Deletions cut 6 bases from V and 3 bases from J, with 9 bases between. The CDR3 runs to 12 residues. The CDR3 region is CASSYNFYEQYF. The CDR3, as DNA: TGTGCCAGCAGTTATAACTTCTACGAGCAGTACTTC. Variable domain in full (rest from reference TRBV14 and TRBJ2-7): EAGVTQFPSHSVIEKGQTVTLRCDPISGHDNLYWYRRVMGKEIKFLLHFVKESKQDESGMPNNRFLAERTGGTYSTLKVQPAELEDSGVYFCASSYNFYEQYFGPGTRLTVT.

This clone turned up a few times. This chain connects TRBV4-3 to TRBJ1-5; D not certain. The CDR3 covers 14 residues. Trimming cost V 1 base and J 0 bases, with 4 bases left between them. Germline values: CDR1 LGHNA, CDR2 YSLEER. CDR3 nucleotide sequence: TGCGCCAGCAGCCAAGCGTATAGCAATCAGCCCCAGCATTTT. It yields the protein CASSQAYSNQPQHF.

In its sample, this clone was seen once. The CDR3 DNA is TGTGCCAGCAGCTTGCCTCTGAGCACCGTCTATGGCTACACCTTC. Amino acids: CASSLPLSTVYGYTF. The chain employs TRBV5-6 and TRBJ1-2; no clear D gene. Trimming took off 1 base at V and 4 bases at J, with 14 bases between the two ends. Per germline, CDR1 SGHDT and CDR2 YYEEEE. The CDR3 length is 15 residues.

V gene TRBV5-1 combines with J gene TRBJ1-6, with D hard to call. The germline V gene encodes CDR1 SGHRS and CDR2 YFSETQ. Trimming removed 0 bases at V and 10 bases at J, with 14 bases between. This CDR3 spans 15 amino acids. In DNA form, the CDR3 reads TGCGCCAGCAGCTTGGACAGATCCGCAGGATCACCCCTCCACTTT. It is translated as CASSLDRSAGSPLHF.

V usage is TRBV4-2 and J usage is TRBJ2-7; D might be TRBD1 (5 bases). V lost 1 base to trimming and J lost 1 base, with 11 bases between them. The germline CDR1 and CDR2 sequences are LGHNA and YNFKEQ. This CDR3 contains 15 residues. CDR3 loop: CASSQGDSKSYEQYF. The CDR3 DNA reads TGTGCCAGCAGCCAAGGTGACAGTAAGTCCTACGAGCAGTACTTC.

CDR3 sequence: CASRDRGRWNTDTQYF. The CDR3 DNA sequence: TGTGCCAGTCGAGACAGGGGGCGGTGGAACACAGATACGCAGTATTTT. The chain recombines TRBV19 with TRBJ2-3, with TRBD1 identical over 10 bases. The ends lost 8 bases at V and 2 bases at J; junction bases unmatched: 10. From germline, CDR1 is LNHDA and CDR2 SQIVND (reference sequence). The CDR3 covers 16 residues.